These T cell receptor beta chains were read from a single sample in a study of CD8 T cells in ankylosing spondylitis. TCRdb ran MiXCR on the 5' RACE reads and lists one entry per CDR3 protein. The table shows fewer than 35,000 distinct CDR3 sequences, with about 29% occurring only once. The material sequenced was synovial fluid, either unsorted or a sorted T cell fraction (not recorded which). The source is a male donor with ankylosing spondylitis. The CDR3 runs from the conserved cysteine through the conserved F or W. The order of the fields is J gene, clone size, V gene, D gene, CDR3 protein, CDR3 DNA. A D gene is named only where the DNA matches it firmly. The size field is filled for only some rows; it gives once, few, many or a size class.

J gene: TRBJ2-1; clone size: NA; V gene: TRBV5-1; D gene: TRBD2; CDR3 protein: CASSLSGRRLAGAYNEQFF; CDR3 DNA: TGCGCCAGCAGCTTGAGTGGCAGGAGACTAGCGGGAGCCTACAATGAGCAGTTCTTC
J gene: TRBJ2-1; clone size: NA; V gene: TRBV25-1; D gene: TRBD2; CDR3 protein: CASLRAGDSYNEQFF; CDR3 DNA: TGTGCCAGCCTACGAGCGGGAGACTCCTACAATGAGCAGTTCTTC
J gene: TRBJ2-1; clone size: NA; V gene: TRBV7-2; D gene: NA; CDR3 protein: CASSQLGEIYNEQFF; CDR3 DNA: TGTGCCAGCAGCCAACTGGGAGAAATTTACAATGAGCAGTTCTTC
J gene: TRBJ1-2; clone size: few; V gene: TRBV10-2; D gene: NA; CDR3 protein: CASSESADFYGYTF; CDR3 DNA: TGCGCCAGCAGTGAGTCGGCGGACTTCTATGGCTACACCTTC
J gene: TRBJ1-6; clone size: few; V gene: TRBV27; D gene: NA; CDR3 protein: CASTMIGGSSPLHF; CDR3 DNA: TGTGCCAGCACCATGATAGGTGGTAGTTCACCCCTCCACTTT
J gene: TRBJ1-1; clone size: NA; V gene: TRBV2; D gene: NA; CDR3 protein: CASSEGGITEAFF; CDR3 DNA: TGTGCCAGCAGTGAGGGGGGAATCACTGAAGCTTTCTTT
J gene: TRBJ2-3; clone size: NA; V gene: TRBV12-3/TRBV12-4; D gene: TRBD2; CDR3 protein: CAFRHTQAGEGKGTDTQYF; CDR3 DNA: TGTGCCTTCAGACATACCCAGGCGGGAGAAGGAAAGGGTACAGATACGCAGTATTTT
J gene: TRBJ2-1; clone size: many; V gene: TRBV6-2/TRBV6-3; D gene: NA; CDR3 protein: CAIAGHQDYNEQFF; CDR3 DNA: TGTGCCATTGCGGGACATCAAGATTACAATGAGCAGTTCTTC
J gene: TRBJ2-1; clone size: many; V gene: TRBV29-1; D gene: TRBD1; CDR3 protein: CSVLGTAYNEQFF; CDR3 DNA: TGCAGCGTGCTCGGGACAGCATACAATGAGCAGTTCTTC
J gene: TRBJ1-1; clone size: few; V gene: TRBV3-1; D gene: NA; CDR3 protein: CASSRPLGEREAFF; CDR3 DNA: TGTGCCAGCAGCAGACCCCTTGGGGAAAGAGAAGCTTTCTTT
J gene: TRBJ1-1; clone size: NA; V gene: TRBV3-1; D gene: NA; CDR3 protein: CASSSGLAEAFF; CDR3 DNA: TGTGCCAGCAGTTCAGGGCTGGCTGAAGCTTTCTTT
J gene: TRBJ2-2; clone size: NA; V gene: TRBV7-6; D gene: NA; CDR3 protein: CALRGGRPGELFF; CDR3 DNA: TGTGCGCTTAGAGGGGGGCGACCCGGGGAGCTGTTTTTT
J gene: TRBJ2-1; clone size: NA; V gene: TRBV5-1; D gene: TRBD1; CDR3 protein: CASRDRGFDEQFF; CDR3 DNA: TGCGCCAGCAGGGACAGGGGGTTCGATGAGCAGTTCTTC
J gene: TRBJ1-2; clone size: NA; V gene: TRBV20-1; D gene: NA; CDR3 protein: CSARGDNSYYGYTF; CDR3 DNA: TGCAGTGCTAGAGGGGACAACTCGTACTATGGCTACACCTTC
J gene: TRBJ2-1; clone size: NA; V gene: TRBV2; D gene: TRBD2; CDR3 protein: CASGAGVLYNEQFF; CDR3 DNA: TGTGCCAGCGGGGCGGGAGTCCTCTACAATGAGCAGTTCTTC
J gene: TRBJ1-5; clone size: few; V gene: TRBV27; D gene: NA; CDR3 protein: CASQNTLGGLGNQPQHF; CDR3 DNA: TGTGCCAGCCAAAATACTTTGGGAGGGCTCGGCAATCAGCCCCAGCATTTT
J gene: TRBJ1-5; clone size: NA; V gene: TRBV2; D gene: NA; CDR3 protein: CASSEDPLQGRQPQHF; CDR3 DNA: TGTGCCAGCAGTGAAGATCCCCTGCAGGGAAGGCAGCCCCAGCATTTT
J gene: TRBJ1-5; clone size: many; V gene: TRBV20-1; D gene: NA; CDR3 protein: CSARDVGQGRDIRDQPQHF; CDR3 DNA: TGCAGTGCTAGAGATGTGGGACAAGGTAGAGATATCCGGGATCAGCCCCAGCATTTT
J gene: TRBJ2-2; clone size: few; V gene: TRBV9; D gene: NA; CDR3 protein: CASSPYTGELFF; CDR3 DNA: TGTGCCAGCAGCCCCTACACCGGGGAGCTGTTTTTT
J gene: TRBJ2-7; clone size: few; V gene: TRBV6-1; D gene: NA; CDR3 protein: CASSEREVGPYEQYF; CDR3 DNA: TGTGCCAGCAGTGAAAGGGAAGTGGGGCCCTACGAGCAGTACTTC
J gene: TRBJ1-1; clone size: few; V gene: TRBV5-1; D gene: NA; CDR3 protein: CASSLAVNTEAFF; CDR3 DNA: TGCGCCAGCAGCTTGGCCGTGAACACTGAAGCTTTCTTT
J gene: TRBJ2-1; clone size: few; V gene: TRBV13; D gene: TRBD2; CDR3 protein: CASSSRLAGGYSEQFF; CDR3 DNA: TGTGCCAGCAGCTCCAGACTAGCGGGAGGGTATAGTGAGCAGTTCTTC
J gene: TRBJ2-1; clone size: few; V gene: TRBV27; D gene: NA; CDR3 protein: CASSLFGGGPYNEQFF; CDR3 DNA: TGTGCCAGCAGTTTATTCGGCGGGGGCCCCTACAATGAGCAGTTCTTC
J gene: TRBJ2-2; clone size: few; V gene: TRBV7-8; D gene: NA; CDR3 protein: CASSHPLGGGGFGELFF; CDR3 DNA: TGTGCCAGCAGCCACCCCCTGGGGGGGGGCGGGTTCGGGGAGCTGTTTTTT
J gene: TRBJ1-1; clone size: NA; V gene: TRBV6-1; D gene: TRBD1; CDR3 protein: CASSPGTVEEAFF; CDR3 DNA: TGTGCCAGCAGCCCTGGGACAGTCGAGGAAGCTTTCTTT
J gene: TRBJ1-1; clone size: NA; V gene: TRBV20-1; D gene: NA; CDR3 protein: CSARRESITEAFF; CDR3 DNA: TGCAGTGCTAGAAGGGAATCAATTACTGAAGCTTTCTTT
J gene: TRBJ2-3; clone size: few; V gene: TRBV20-1; D gene: TRBD1; CDR3 protein: CSARGDRGRTDTQYF; CDR3 DNA: TGCAGTGCCAGAGGGGACAGGGGAAGAACAGATACGCAGTATTTT
J gene: TRBJ2-3; clone size: few; V gene: TRBV7-2; D gene: NA; CDR3 protein: CASSLTGSLTDTQYF; CDR3 DNA: TGTGCCAGCAGCTTAACCGGGAGTTTAACAGATACGCAGTATTTT
J gene: TRBJ2-3; clone size: few; V gene: TRBV5-4; D gene: TRBD2; CDR3 protein: CASSLEAGGIADTQYF; CDR3 DNA: TGTGCCAGCAGCTTGGAAGCGGGAGGGATCGCAGATACGCAGTATTTT
J gene: TRBJ2-1; clone size: NA; V gene: TRBV21-1; D gene: NA; CDR3 protein: CASSGQGAYNEQFF; CDR3 DNA: TGTGCCAGCAGCGGACAGGGGGCCTACAATGAGCAGTTCTTC
J gene: TRBJ2-1; clone size: NA; V gene: TRBV12-3/TRBV12-4; D gene: NA; CDR3 protein: CASTDSRDEQFF; CDR3 DNA: TGTGCCAGCACCGATAGCCGGGATGAGCAGTTCTTC
J gene: TRBJ2-1; clone size: NA; V gene: TRBV2; D gene: NA; CDR3 protein: CARQFFGREGYNEQFF; CDR3 DNA: TGTGCCAGACAATTTTTCGGGCGGGAAGGGTACAATGAGCAGTTCTTC
J gene: TRBJ2-7; clone size: NA; V gene: TRBV5-1; D gene: TRBD2; CDR3 protein: CASSLYGRAPSYEQYF; CDR3 DNA: TGCGCCAGCAGCTTGTACGGGAGGGCACCGTCCTACGAGCAGTACTTC
J gene: TRBJ2-7; clone size: NA; V gene: TRBV12-3/TRBV12-4; D gene: TRBD2; CDR3 protein: CASSLTSVSYEQYF; CDR3 DNA: TGTGCCAGCAGTTTGACTAGCGTGTCCTACGAGCAGTACTTC
J gene: TRBJ1-2; clone size: once; V gene: TRBV9; D gene: TRBD1; CDR3 protein: CASSGWTGDYGYTF; CDR3 DNA: TGTGCCAGCAGCGGATGGACAGGGGACTATGGCTACACCTTC